This TCR beta chain was identified during a study of STAT5B mutations in CD4+ large granular lymphocyte leukemia. TCRdb keeps only in-frame clones here, not all; method: immunoSEQ multiplex PCR. The data hold some 34,000 clones, with over 65% observed a single time. This clone has only a few counts. The source of this sequence is a human donor in good health. Sequencing was performed on CD4+ T cells from blood buffy coats.

CDR3 in amino acids: CASSLFLGKTNEKLFF. CDR3 in DNA: TGTGCCAGCAGCTTATTCCTCGGAAAAACTAATGAAAAACTGTTTTTT. The chain couples TRBV7-8 to TRBJ1-4, with unresolved D. The CDR3 runs 16 residues. The V end lost 2 bases, the J end lost 1 base, and 11 bases lay between the germline ends. From germline, CDR1 is SGHVS and CDR2 FQNEAQ.